The 13 T cell receptor beta chains given below trace back to one sample, sequenced in a study of T cell responses to AZD1222 COVID-19 vaccine (dated by TCRdb to 2020 to 2023). The library was made by the immunoSEQ multiplex PCR assay. TCRdb limited this immuneACCESS table to in-frame rearrangements with V and J called. A share of clones is missing; checked studies link under half to unresolved V genes, and the rest is unexplained. Recorded for this sample are over 50,000 clones; around 80% of them occurred a single time. Approximately 24% of the sample comes from the top ten. The time point label here, explained by the study, means: about 28 days (+/-7) after the second vaccine dose. This specimen consisted of peripheral blood, obtained 28 days after the second AZD1222 dose. The receptors shown here come from an adult who received the AZD1222 COVID-19 vaccine.

The chain is built from TRBV19 and TRBJ1-5; 9 positions agree with TRBD1. Germline V gene sequence: CDR1 LNHDA, CDR2 SQIVND (reference sequence). The CDR3 runs 15 residues. Trimming removed 5 bases from V and 7 bases from J; junction bases left unmatched: 9. CDR3 amino acids: CASSYTGGGGQPQHF. DNA of the CDR3: TGTGCCAGTAGTTATACAGGGGGCGGTGGGCAGCCCCAGCATTTT.

In the case of this clone: The junction shows a germline mismatch at one end, possibly a read error. This sequence joins TRBV30 and TRBJ2-6; the match to TRBD2 covers 7 bases. Germline V gene sequence: CDR1 GTSNPN, CDR2 SVGIG (reference sequence). The CDR3 is 15 amino acids. Written as DNA, the CDR3 is TGTGCCGGGAGGGCACAGCCCTCTGGGGCCAACGTCCTGACTTTC. Its translation is CAGRAQPSGANVLTF.

The J gene is TRBJ1-2, the V gene TRBV7-8, with D perhaps matching TRBD1 (6 bases). Trimming pared 0 bases from V and 4 bases from J, leaving 15 bases between. Germline values: CDR1 SGHVS, CDR2 FQNEAQ. The CDR3 consists of 16 residues. The CDR3 sequence: CASSLALWGAGYGYTF. CDR3 in DNA: TGTGCCAGCAGCTTAGCGCTTTGGGGGGCTGGCTATGGCTACACCTTC.

This clone was seen a handful of times. This sequence joins TRBV6-5 and TRBJ2-3, with a tentative D call TRBD1 (5 bases). The CDR3 runs 15 residues. From germline, CDR1 is MNHEY and CDR2 SVGAGI. Trimming removed 6 bases from V and 2 bases from J, with 15 bases in between. Written as DNA, the CDR3 is TGTGCCAGCAGCCACAGGCTCCACTACACAGATACGCAGTATTTT. Protein product: CASSHRLHYTDTQYF.

This clone was seen a single time. The chain links TRBV9 to TRBJ2-1, with 7 bases lining up with TRBD2. The CDR3 sequence is 15 residues long. The germline V gene has CDR1 SGDLS and CDR2 YYNGEE. The J segment lost 3 bases and the V segment lost 4 bases, leaving 7 bases of the junction unmatched. Here the CDR3 DNA reads TGTGCCAGCAGCCAGAGCGGGAATTACTACAATGAGCAGTTCTTC. This translates into CASSQSGNYYNEQFF.

The chain combines TRBV5-4 with TRBJ2-5; 11 positions match TRBD2. The CDR3 totals 16 residues. The trim removed 0 bases at V and 2 bases at J, leaving 3 bases unmatched. Germline lookup yields CDR1 SGHNT and CDR2 YYREEE (reference sequence). The CDR3 protein is CASSLGTSGPQETQYF. The CDR3, as DNA: TGTGCCAGCAGCTTGGGGACTAGCGGGCCTCAAGAGACCCAGTACTTC.

The chain's CDR3 is CASSYPSQGLAEISYEQYF. The CDR3 DNA is TGTGCCAGCAGTTACCCCTCCCAGGGACTAGCGGAAATCTCCTACGAGCAGTACTTC. The chain is built from TRBV6-2 or TRBV6-3 and TRBJ2-7; 11 bases agree with TRBD2. CDR1 and CDR2 (germline): MNHEY, SVGEGT. This CDR3 is 19 amino acids long. With V trimmed by 2 bases and J by 0 bases, 12 bases remained unmatched.

The rearrangement links TRBV18 to TRBJ1-5, with TRBD1 as a possible D gene (5 bases). In germline, CDR1 is KGHSH, CDR2 LQKENI. Trimming stripped 3 bases from V and 6 bases from J, with 21 bases between. The CDR3 sequence is 17 residues long. The CDR3 is CASSPPGLGEKGQPQHF. The CDR3, as DNA: TGTGCCAGCTCACCGCCAGGACTGGGGGAGAAGGGTCAGCCCCAGCATTTT.

This chain links TRBV6-2 or TRBV6-3 with TRBJ2-7, with TRBD1 identical over 7 bases. The CDR3 consists of 14 residues. V lost 0 bases to trimming and J lost 2 bases; unmatched junction nucleotides: 1. Germline CDR1 and CDR2: MNHEY and SVGEGT. The CDR3 here is CASSYSQGTYEQYF. The CDR3 coding sequence is TGTGCCAGCAGTTACTCACAGGGGACCTACGAGCAGTACTTC.

This clone was found many times. V and J are TRBV10-3 and TRBJ1-4; weak D call: TRBD1 (6 bases). Germline V gives CDR1 ENHRY, CDR2 SYGVKD. The CDR3 covers 16 residues. Trimming removed 2 bases from V and 4 bases from J, with 14 bases in between. CDR3: CAISEGYRVVNEKLFF. CDR3 nucleotides: TGTGCCATCAGTGAGGGGTACAGGGTTGTTAATGAAAAACTGTTTTTT.

The chain couples TRBV7-2 to TRBJ2-1; 11 bases align to TRBD2. Germline lookup yields CDR1 SGHTA and CDR2 FQGNSA. The V and J ends lost 5 bases and 3 bases, in that order; junction bases with no gene match: 6. This CDR3 contains 16 residues. The CDR3 DNA sequence: TGTGCCAGCAGCCCCACTAGCGGGAGTGTCTACAATGAGCAGTTCTTC. It yields the protein CASSPTSGSVYNEQFF.

CDR3 in DNA: TGTGCCAGCAGCGTTTGGAGGACTGGAAACACCATATATTTT. Protein: CASSVWRTGNTIYF. The chain couples TRBV9 to TRBJ1-3; D remains ambiguous. V was pared by 2 bases and J by 2 bases, with 8 bases between. CDR1 is SGDLS, CDR2 YYNGEE, per germline. The CDR3 is 14 residues long. Supplemented by reference TRBV9 and TRBJ1-3, the full variable domain reads DSGVTQTPKHLITATGQRVTLRCSPRSGDLSVYWYQQSLDQGLQFLIQYYNGEERAKGNILERFSAQQFPDLHSELNLSSLELGDSALYFCASSVWRTGNTIYFGEGSWLTVV.

The chain links TRBV2 to TRBJ2-2; possibly TRBD1 for D (7 bases). CDR3 length: 15 amino acids. Germline lookup yields CDR1 SNHLY and CDR2 FYNNEI. V lost 4 bases and J 0 bases, leaving 9 bases between the germline ends. CDR3 coding DNA: TGTGCCAGCAGTGGCGGGACAGCGAACACCGGGGAGCTGTTTTTT. Translation: CASSGGTANTGELFF.